These 6 T cell receptor beta chains were sequenced from one sample in a study of T-cell reconstitution after alpha-beta-depleted transplantation in children. Preparation of the TCRbeta library involved a method that used unique molecular identifiers. TCRdb redid the calling of the PCR reads with MiXCR, one entry per CDR3 protein. The sample contains approximately 350,000 distinct CDR3 sequences, about a tenth of which appear only once. The sequences come from PBMCs from the stem cell graft donor, collected from the stem cell graft. These receptors all come from a human donor who donated a stem cell graft to a child with acute lymphoblastic leukemia.

This clonotype was observed a handful of times. Relative to the germline gene, one junction end is altered; a read error may explain this. This sequence joins TRBV12-3 or TRBV12-4 and TRBJ2-2, with D tentatively TRBD1 or TRBD2 (5 bases each). The CDR3 runs to 12 residues. The CDR3 region is CASSLWGGGLFF. The CDR3 DNA sequence: TGTGCCAGCAGTTTATGGGGTGGGGGGCTGTTTTTT.

There are many counts of this clonotype. A junction end diverges from the germline sequence, so it may reflect a read error. The rearrangement joins TRBV7-2 to TRBJ2-3, with TRBD2 matching 11 bases. The CDR3 length is 16 residues. The germline V gene has CDR1 SGHTA and CDR2 FQGNSA. The CDR3 region has the DNA TGCGCCAGCAGCTTGGGACTAGCGGTTAGCACAGATACGCAGTATTTT. It translates to CASSLGLAVSTDTQYF.

The J gene is TRBJ2-5, the V gene TRBV7-9; no reliable D call. The V gene's germline CDR1 is SEHNR and CDR2 FQNEAQ (reference sequence). CDR3 length: 12 residues. V was shortened by 5 bases and J by 5 bases, with 9 bases between the two germline ends. CDR3 nucleotides: TGTGCCAGCAGCGATGCATACGAGACCCAGTACTTC. This codes for CASSDAYETQYF. Full variable domain (rest looked up from reference TRBV7-9 and TRBJ2-5): DTGVSQNPRHKITKRGQNVTFRCDPISEHNRLYWYRQTLGQGPEFLTYFQNEAQLEKSRLLSDRFSAERPKGSFSTLEIQRTEQGDSAMYLCASSDAYETQYFGPGTRLLVL.

The chain employs TRBV11-2 and TRBJ2-1; 16 bases agree with TRBD2. CDR1 is SGHAT, CDR2 FQNNGV, per germline. The CDR3 is 20 amino acids. V lost 5 bases and J lost 2; bases outside the gene matches: 12. This CDR3 is CASSPLPGLAGGMAYNEQFF. The CDR3 nucleotides read TGTGCCAGCAGCCCCCTACCGGGACTAGCGGGAGGGATGGCCTACAATGAGCAGTTCTTC.

There are a few counts of this clonotype. V and J are TRBV5-1 and TRBJ2-5; D is perhaps TRBD2 (5 bases). Deletions cut 4 bases from V and 5 bases from J, with 9 bases between. The CDR3 is 12 residues long. CDR1 is SGHRS, CDR2 YFSETQ, per germline. DNA for the CDR3: TGCGCCAGCAGCCGGGATCGGGAGACCCAGTACTTC. It is translated as CASSRDRETQYF.

In its sample, this clonotype was seen a few times. The V call is TRBV7-3, the J call TRBJ2-1, with D possibly being TRBD1 or TRBD2 (5 bases each). V lost 3 bases and J 10 bases, leaving 16 bases between the germline ends. CDR3 length: 14 residues. Looked up from germline, CDR1 is SGHTA and CDR2 is FQGTGA. The CDR3 DNA sequence: TGTGCCAGCAGCTTTTCCAGGGTAAGCGGCGAGCAGTTCTTC. Protein: CASSFSRVSGEQFF.